This TCR beta chain derives from a study of T cells in localized non-small cell lung cancer. Findings and caveats of the study: Elevated blood T cell density was associated with longer overall survival.

For this clone: Its specificity is not known.

The CDR3 covers 14 residues. Deletions cut 6 bases from V and 1 base from J, with 12 bases between. Germline V gives CDR1 MDHEN, CDR2 SYDVKM. Produced via immunoSEQ multiplex PCR; TCRdb's table is partial and in-frame only. The sample has fewer than 100,000 clones; more than 70% are singletons. The chain has TRBV28 and TRBJ1-1; D is perhaps TRBD1 (5 bases). This sequence originates from a female donor older than 55 with stage I lung adenocarcinoma. The starting material was peripheral blood, obtained before any cancer treatment. The CDR3 loop is CASSPPGGNTEAFF. The CDR3 DNA sequence: TGTGCCAGCAGCCCCCCGGGGGGGAACACTGAAGCTTTCTTT.